The subject of this entry is one TCR beta chain. Original processing methods: Amplification of reference gene primers provided the estimated nucleated cell counts. The repertoire was sequenced with immunoSEQ multiplex PCR; TCRdb's copy has only in-frame clones and lacks some. V, J and clone size are taken as reported in that table, and D and trimming were inferred from the DNA itself. This table has some 170,000 clones, roughly 88% appearing once. Deletions cut 6 bases from V and 0 bases from J, with 12 bases between. Per the germline V gene, CDR1 is MNHEY and CDR2 is SMNVEV (reference sequence). CDR3 length: 15 residues. This entry comes from a study of blood T cell repertoires in COVID-19. Study overall: Acute-phase and convalescent COVID-19 samples originated in the United States, Italy and Spain. The analysed material was cDNA or gDNA that came from T cells, B-cell-depleted T cells, or PBMCs.

The sequencing input was peripheral blood. V is TRBV27 and J is TRBJ2-1; maybe TRBD2 (5 bases). This TCR was sampled from a woman aged 80 or over with active or convalescent COVID-19. This chain's CDR3 is CASSLGGGSYNEQFF. DNA for the CDR3: TGTGCCAGCAGCCTCGGAGGCGGCTCCTACAATGAGCAGTTCTTC.